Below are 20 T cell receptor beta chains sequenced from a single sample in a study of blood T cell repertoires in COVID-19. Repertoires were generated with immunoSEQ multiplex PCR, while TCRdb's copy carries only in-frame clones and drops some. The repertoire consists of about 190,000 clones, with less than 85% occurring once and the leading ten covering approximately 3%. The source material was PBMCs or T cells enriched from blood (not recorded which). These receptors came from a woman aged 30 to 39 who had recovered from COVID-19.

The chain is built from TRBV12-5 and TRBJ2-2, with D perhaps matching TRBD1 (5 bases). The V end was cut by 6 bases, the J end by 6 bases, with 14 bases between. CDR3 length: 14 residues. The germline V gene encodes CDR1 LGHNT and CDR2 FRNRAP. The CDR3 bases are TGTGCTAGTGGCCCTTCAGGGTCGGCCGGGGAGCTGTTTTTT. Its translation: CASGPSGSAGELFF.

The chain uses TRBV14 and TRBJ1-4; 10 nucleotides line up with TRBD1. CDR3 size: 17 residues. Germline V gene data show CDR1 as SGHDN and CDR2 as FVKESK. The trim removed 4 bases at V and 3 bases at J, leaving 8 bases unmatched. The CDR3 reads CASSRFRDRGSNEKLFF. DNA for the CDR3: TGTGCCAGCAGCCGATTCAGGGACAGGGGATCTAATGAAAAACTGTTTTTT.

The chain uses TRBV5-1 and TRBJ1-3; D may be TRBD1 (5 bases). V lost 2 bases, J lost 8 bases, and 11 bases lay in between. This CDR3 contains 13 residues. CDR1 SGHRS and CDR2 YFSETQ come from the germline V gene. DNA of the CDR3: TGCGCCAGCAGCTTCCAGGGATTAGACACCATATATTTT. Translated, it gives CASSFQGLDTIYF.

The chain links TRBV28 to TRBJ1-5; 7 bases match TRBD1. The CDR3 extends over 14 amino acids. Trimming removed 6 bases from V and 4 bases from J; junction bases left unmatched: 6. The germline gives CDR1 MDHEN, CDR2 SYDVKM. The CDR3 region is CASRTGVLNQPQHF. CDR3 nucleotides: TGTGCCAGCAGAACAGGGGTGCTGAATCAGCCCCAGCATTTT. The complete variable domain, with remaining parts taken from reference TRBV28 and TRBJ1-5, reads DVKVTQSSRYLVKRTGEKVFLECVQDMDHENMFWYRQDPGLGLRLIYFSYDVKMKEKGDIPEGYSVSREKKERFSLILESASTNQTSMYLCASRTGVLNQPQHFGDGTRLSIL.

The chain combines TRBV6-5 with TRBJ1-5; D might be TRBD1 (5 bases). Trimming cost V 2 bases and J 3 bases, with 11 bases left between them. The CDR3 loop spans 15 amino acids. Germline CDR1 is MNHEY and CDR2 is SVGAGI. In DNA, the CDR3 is TGTGCCAGCAGTTACACTGGGGGGTCCAATCAGCCCCAGCATTTT. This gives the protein CASSYTGGSNQPQHF.

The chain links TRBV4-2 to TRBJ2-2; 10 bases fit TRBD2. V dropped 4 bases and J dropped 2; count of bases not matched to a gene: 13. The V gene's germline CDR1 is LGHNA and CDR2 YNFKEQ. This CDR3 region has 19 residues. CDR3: CASSPTPGSGGVNTGELFF. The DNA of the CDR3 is TGTGCCAGCAGCCCTACCCCCGGCAGCGGGGGGGTAAACACCGGGGAGCTGTTTTTT.

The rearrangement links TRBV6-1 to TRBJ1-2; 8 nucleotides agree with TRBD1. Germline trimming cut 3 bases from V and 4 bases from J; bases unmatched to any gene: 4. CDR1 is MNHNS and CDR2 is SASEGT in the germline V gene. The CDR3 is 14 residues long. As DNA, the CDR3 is TGTGCCAGCAGTGACCAGACAGGGGTCTATGGCTACACCTTC. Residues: CASSDQTGVYGYTF.

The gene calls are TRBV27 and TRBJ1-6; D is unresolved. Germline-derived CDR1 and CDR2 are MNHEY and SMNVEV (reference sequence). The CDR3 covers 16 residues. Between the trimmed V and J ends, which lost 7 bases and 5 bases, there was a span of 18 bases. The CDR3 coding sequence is TGTGCCAGCAAAATTGAGCCCGGTACTGATAATTCACCCCTCCACTTT. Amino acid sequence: CASKIEPGTDNSPLHF.

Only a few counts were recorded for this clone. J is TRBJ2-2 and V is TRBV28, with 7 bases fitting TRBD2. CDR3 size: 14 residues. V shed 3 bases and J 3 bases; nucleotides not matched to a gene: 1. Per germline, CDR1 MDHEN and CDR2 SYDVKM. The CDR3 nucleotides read TGTGCCAGCAGTTTCGGACTAGACACCGGGGAGCTGTTTTTT. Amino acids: CASSFGLDTGELFF.

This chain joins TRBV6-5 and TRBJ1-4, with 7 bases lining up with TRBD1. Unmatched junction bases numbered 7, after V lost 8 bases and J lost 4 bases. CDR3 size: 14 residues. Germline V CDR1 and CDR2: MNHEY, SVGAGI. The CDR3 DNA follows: TGTGCCAGCCGACAGGGACGGAATAATGAAAAACTGTTTTTT. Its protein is CASRQGRNNEKLFF.

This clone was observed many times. The CDR3, as DNA: TGTGCCAGCAGTGCCCGCCGGGACACTGCTGTAGCTTTCTTT. Translated, it gives CASSARRDTAVAFF. The chain carries TRBV28 and TRBJ1-1; possibly TRBD1 for D (6 bases). CDR1 is MDHEN and CDR2 is SYDVKM in the germline V gene. The CDR3 spans 14 residues. Trimming stripped 5 bases from V and 10 bases from J, with 20 bases between.

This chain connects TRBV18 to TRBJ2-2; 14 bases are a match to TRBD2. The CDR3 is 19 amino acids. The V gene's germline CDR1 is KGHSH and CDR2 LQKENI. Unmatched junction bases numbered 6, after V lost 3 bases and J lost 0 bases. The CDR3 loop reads CASSPAPTSGGANTGELFF. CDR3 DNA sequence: TGTGCCAGCTCACCCGCCCCGACTAGCGGGGGGGCGAACACCGGGGAGCTGTTTTTT.

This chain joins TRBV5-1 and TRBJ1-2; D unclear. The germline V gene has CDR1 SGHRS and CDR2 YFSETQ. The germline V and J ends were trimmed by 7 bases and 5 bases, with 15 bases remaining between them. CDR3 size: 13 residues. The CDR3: CASRPEVKYGYTF. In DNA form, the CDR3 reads TGCGCCAGCCGTCCTGAGGTGAAGTATGGCTACACCTTC.

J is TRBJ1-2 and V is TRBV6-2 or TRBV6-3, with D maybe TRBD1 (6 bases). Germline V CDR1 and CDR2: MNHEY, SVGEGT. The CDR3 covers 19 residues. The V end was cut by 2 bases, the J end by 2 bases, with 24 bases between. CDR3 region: CASSYGRGVPYPTNYGYTF. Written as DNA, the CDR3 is TGTGCCAGCAGTTACGGCAGGGGTGTTCCTTACCCCACGAACTATGGCTACACCTTC.

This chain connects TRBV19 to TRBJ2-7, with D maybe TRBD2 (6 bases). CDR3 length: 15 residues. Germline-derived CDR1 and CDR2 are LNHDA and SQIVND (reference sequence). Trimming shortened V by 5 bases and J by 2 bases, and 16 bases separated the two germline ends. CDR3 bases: TGTGCCAGTAGTCCCCTCGGGACTCCAACCTACGAGCAGTACTTC. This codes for CASSPLGTPTYEQYF.

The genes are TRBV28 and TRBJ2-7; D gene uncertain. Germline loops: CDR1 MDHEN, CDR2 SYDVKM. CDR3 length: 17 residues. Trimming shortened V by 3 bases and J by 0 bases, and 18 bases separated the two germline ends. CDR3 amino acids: CASSLGTAGRSSYEQYF. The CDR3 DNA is TGTGCCAGCAGTTTGGGTACCGCAGGCCGTAGCTCCTACGAGCAGTACTTC.

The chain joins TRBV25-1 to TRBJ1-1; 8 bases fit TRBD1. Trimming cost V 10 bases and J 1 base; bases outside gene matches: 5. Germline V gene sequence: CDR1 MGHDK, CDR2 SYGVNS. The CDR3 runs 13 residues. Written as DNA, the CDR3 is TGTGCCACCAGGGGGCACGGGAACACTGAAGCTTTCTTT. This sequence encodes CATRGHGNTEAFF. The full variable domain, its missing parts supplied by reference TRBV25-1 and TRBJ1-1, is EADIYQTPRYLVIGTGKKITLECSQTMGHDKMYWYQQDPGMELHLIHYSYGVNSTEKGDLSSESTVSRIRTEHFPLTLESARPSHTSQYLCATRGHGNTEAFFGQGTRLTVV.

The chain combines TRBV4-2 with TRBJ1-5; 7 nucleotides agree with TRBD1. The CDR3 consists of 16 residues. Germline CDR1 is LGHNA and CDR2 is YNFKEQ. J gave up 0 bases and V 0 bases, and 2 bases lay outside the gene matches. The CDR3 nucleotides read TGTGCCAGCAGCCAAGAAGGGACAGATAGCAATCAGCCCCAGCATTTT. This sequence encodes CASSQEGTDSNQPQHF.

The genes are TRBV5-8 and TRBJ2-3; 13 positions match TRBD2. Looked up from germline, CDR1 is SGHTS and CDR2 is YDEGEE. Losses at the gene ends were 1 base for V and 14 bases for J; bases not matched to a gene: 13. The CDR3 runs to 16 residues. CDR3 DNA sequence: TGTGCCAGCAGCTTGTACGCCGGACTAGCGGGGGTTTCAGGGTATTTT. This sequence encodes CASSLYAGLAGVSGYF.

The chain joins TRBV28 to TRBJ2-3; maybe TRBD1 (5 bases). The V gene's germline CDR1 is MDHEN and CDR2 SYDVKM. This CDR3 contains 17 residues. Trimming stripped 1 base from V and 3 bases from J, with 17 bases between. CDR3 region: CASSLSWGGPVTDTQYF. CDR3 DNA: TGTGCCAGCAGTTTATCCTGGGGCGGACCGGTGACAGATACGCAGTATTTT.